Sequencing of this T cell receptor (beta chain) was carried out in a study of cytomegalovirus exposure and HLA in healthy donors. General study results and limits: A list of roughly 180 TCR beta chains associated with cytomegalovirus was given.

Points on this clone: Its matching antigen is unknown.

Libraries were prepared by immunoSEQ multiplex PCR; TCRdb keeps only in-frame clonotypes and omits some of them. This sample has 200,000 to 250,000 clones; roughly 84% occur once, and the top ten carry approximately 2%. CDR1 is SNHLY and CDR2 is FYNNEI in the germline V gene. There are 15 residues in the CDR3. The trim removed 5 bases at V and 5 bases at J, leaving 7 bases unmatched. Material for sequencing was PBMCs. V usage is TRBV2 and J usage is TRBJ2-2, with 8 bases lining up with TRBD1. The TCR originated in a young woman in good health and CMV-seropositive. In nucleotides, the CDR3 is TGTGCCAGCAGTCGAAGGACAGGGTCAACCGGGGAGCTGTTTTTT. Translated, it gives CASSRRTGSTGELFF.